Below, 23 T cell receptor beta chains from the same sample are listed, as sequenced in a study of Graves' ophthalmopathy and Graves' hyperthyroidism. Using RNA transcripts, the TCR beta CDR3 regions were amplified. A first-round RT-PCR used HTBI primers, followed by a second-round multiplex PCR. TCRdb reprocessed the multiplex PCR reads with MiXCR, giving one entry per CDR3 protein. The repertoire holds about 170,000 distinct CDR3 sequences, with roughly two fifths as singletons. Material: peripheral blood. The receptors here all came from a woman in her forties with Graves' ophthalmopathy.

The V gene is TRBV5-1, the J gene TRBJ2-7; D gene ambiguous. The V end lost 1 base, the J end lost 0 bases, and 11 bases lay between the germline ends. The CDR3 is made up of 15 amino acids. Germline V gene sequence: CDR1 SGHRS, CDR2 YFSETQ. DNA for the CDR3: TGCGCCAGCAGCTTGCGGCACAGTGGCTCCTACGAGCAGTACTTC. Amino acids: CASSLRHSGSYEQYF.

This clonotype was seen ten or more times. A read error may account for a junction end that differs from germline. The rearrangement links TRBV28 to TRBJ1-1; D unresolved. Looked up from germline, CDR1 is MDHEN and CDR2 is SYDVKM. This CDR3 has 10 amino acids. CDR3 DNA: TGTGCCGGCAGCCGAATTGAAGCTTTCTTT. Translating it yields CAGSRIEAFF. The full variable domain, completed using reference TRBV28 and TRBJ1-1, is DVKVTQSSRYLVKRTGEKVFLECVQDMDHENMFWYRQDPGLGLRLIYFSYDVKMKEKGDIPEGYSVSREKKERFSLILESASTNQTSMYLCAGSRIEAFFGQGTRLTVV.

This clonotype occurred many times. This rearrangement joins TRBV20-1 to TRBJ2-4; 8 bases fit TRBD2. The V gene end was trimmed by 5 bases and the J gene end by 2 bases; junction bases not matched to a gene: 5. The CDR3 totals 14 residues. Germline values: CDR1 DFQATT, CDR2 SNEGSKA (reference sequence). This chain's CDR3 is CSAELAGPKNIQYF. CDR3 bases: TGCAGTGCTGAATTAGCGGGGCCCAAAAACATTCAGTACTTC.

This clonotype was observed many times. The chain links TRBV28 to TRBJ2-2; 7 bases match TRBD1. The ends lost 8 bases at V and 5 bases at J; junction bases unmatched: 11. CDR3 length: 15 residues. In germline, CDR1 is MDHEN, CDR2 SYDVKM. The CDR3 reads CASYFRGPSTGELFF. DNA for the CDR3: TGTGCCAGCTACTTTAGGGGGCCTAGTACCGGGGAGCTGTTTTTT. Together with reference TRBV28 and TRBJ2-2, the CDR3 gives the full variable domain: DVKVTQSSRYLVKRTGEKVFLECVQDMDHENMFWYRQDPGLGLRLIYFSYDVKMKEKGDIPEGYSVSREKKERFSLILESASTNQTSMYLCASYFRGPSTGELFFGEGSRLTVL.

The chain joins TRBV11-2 to TRBJ2-5; no definite D call. The V and J ends lost 2 bases and 0 bases respectively, with 19 bases between them. Germline CDR1 and CDR2: SGHAT and FQNNGV. This CDR3 is built from 18 residues. The CDR3 loop is CASSLSLTELGYQETQYF. The CDR3 DNA reads TGTGCCAGCAGCTTATCCCTCACAGAACTCGGGTACCAAGAGACCCAGTACTTC.

The chain employs TRBV11-3 and TRBJ2-5, with TRBD1 matching over 7 bases. CDR3 length: 16 residues. Germline trimming cut 3 bases from V and 5 bases from J; bases unmatched to any gene: 12. Germline CDR1 reads SGHNT; CDR2 reads YENEEA. DNA for the CDR3: TGTGCCAGCAGCTTGGCAGGTAGAAGGGGGCGGGAGACCCAGTACTTC. Its protein is CASSLAGRRGRETQYF.

This clonotype has at least ten counts. The chain carries TRBV24-1 and TRBJ2-7; no clear D. Germline-derived CDR1 and CDR2 are KGHDR and SFDVKD. Trimming left V 5 bases short and J 1 base short, with 5 bases between. The CDR3 extends over 12 amino acids. The CDR3 bases are TGTGCCACCAGTGGACAATCCTACGAGCAGTACTTC. It encodes CATSGQSYEQYF.

This clonotype was counted at least ten times. V and J are TRBV4-3 and TRBJ1-1; D ambiguous. Trimming took 0 bases from V and 3 from J, leaving 14 bases between them. This CDR3 spans 16 amino acids. The germline CDR1 and CDR2 sequences are LGHNA and YSLEER. The CDR3 DNA sequence: TGCGCCAGCAGCCAAGATCCAGGCGGCAGATACACTGAAGCTTTCTTT. Translation: CASSQDPGGRYTEAFF.

This clonotype was seen many times. The V gene is TRBV4-3, the J gene TRBJ1-6; D is ambiguous. This CDR3 region has 17 residues. The germline V and J ends were trimmed by 4 bases and 0 bases, with 13 bases remaining between them. CDR1 LGHNA and CDR2 YSLEER come from the germline V gene. CDR3 residues: CASSPKARSSYNSPLHF. The DNA for the CDR3 is TGCGCCAGCAGCCCCAAGGCAAGGAGCTCCTATAATTCACCCCTCCACTTT.

CDR3 region: CASSFGPERETQYF. CDR3 in DNA: TGTGCCAGCAGTTTTGGCCCGGAGAGAGAGACCCAGTACTTC. The chain employs TRBV28 and TRBJ2-5; D is unclear. Trimming took off 3 bases at V and 4 bases at J, with 12 bases between the two ends. The CDR3 runs 14 residues. Per germline, CDR1 MDHEN and CDR2 SYDVKM.

In this sample, this clonotype turned up many times. V is TRBV30 and J is TRBJ1-6; 8 positions match TRBD1. This CDR3 spans 14 amino acids. CDR1 GTSNPN and CDR2 SVGIG come from the germline V gene (reference sequence). Germline trimming cut 2 bases from V and 8 bases from J; bases unmatched to any gene: 5. The CDR3: CAWSPTTGDSPLHF. CDR3 coding DNA: TGTGCCTGGAGTCCCACGACAGGGGATTCACCCCTCCACTTT.

This clonotype was seen at least ten times. The chain uses TRBV28 and TRBJ1-2; possible D gene TRBD1, 6 bases. The CDR3 runs to 15 residues. V dropped 6 bases and J dropped 4 bases, with 18 bases sitting between them. Germline values: CDR1 MDHEN, CDR2 SYDVKM. CDR3 sequence reads: CASSLGATGSYGYTF. The CDR3 DNA is TGTGCCAGCAGCCTGGGGGCAACAGGGAGCTATGGCTACACCTTC.

This clonotype appeared many times. The chain joins TRBV5-5 to TRBJ2-2, with a weak D call TRBD1 (5 bases). The germline V gene encodes CDR1 SGHKS and CDR2 YYEKEE (reference sequence). The CDR3 is made up of 14 amino acids. Trimming took off 4 bases at V and 6 bases at J, with 13 bases between the two ends. The CDR3 coding sequence is TGTGCCAGCAGCCCACCCGGACAATCCGGGGAGCTGTTTTTT. It translates to CASSPPGQSGELFF. Variable domain in full (rest from reference TRBV5-5 and TRBJ2-2): DAGVTQSPTHLIKTRGQQVTLRCSPISGHKSVSWYQQVLGQGPQFIFQYYEKEERGRGNFPDRFSARQFPNYSSELNVNALLLGDSALYLCASSPPGQSGELFFGEGSRLTVL.

V is TRBV2 and J is TRBJ2-7; TRBD2 agrees at 11 bases. There are 12 residues in the CDR3. Germline V lookup: CDR1 SNHLY, CDR2 FYNNEI. J was trimmed by 9 bases and V by 11 bases; bases with no gene match: 9. The CDR3: CAVGLAGGGQYF. CDR3 coding DNA: TGTGCCGTCGGCCTAGCGGGAGGTGGGCAGTACTTC.

In regard to this clonotype: The junction and the germline gene differ at one end; a read error may be behind it. V is TRBV6-5 and J is TRBJ2-5, with D unclear. This CDR3 region has 13 residues. Germline loops: CDR1 MNHEY, CDR2 SVGAGI. The CDR3, as DNA: TGTGCCAGCAGTTACGGCGGCCAAGAGATCCAGTACTTC. Protein sequence: CASSYGGQEIQYF.

This clonotype was observed at least ten times. This chain connects TRBV28 to TRBJ2-2; D unresolved. In germline, CDR1 is MDHEN, CDR2 SYDVKM. The CDR3 totals 12 residues. V shed 5 bases and J shed 8 bases, with 9 bases lying between them. The CDR3 reads CASSPQSGELFF. The DNA of the CDR3 is TGTGCCAGCAGTCCCCAATCGGGGGAGCTGTTTTTT.

At least ten counts were recorded for this clonotype. The rearrangement links TRBV7-9 to TRBJ1-2; D not resolved. The ends were cut back, 1 base at V and 6 bases at J, with 15 bases in the middle. Germline lookup yields CDR1 SEHNR and CDR2 FQNEAQ (reference sequence). CDR3 size: 15 residues. This CDR3 is CASSLEWAGGDGYTF. CDR3 DNA sequence: TGTGCCAGCAGCTTAGAATGGGCAGGCGGGGATGGCTACACCTTC.

This clonotype has a count of ten or more. The chain couples TRBV6-5 to TRBJ2-7; tentatively, D is TRBD2 (7 bases). The CDR3 loop spans 15 amino acids. Germline values: CDR1 MNHEY, CDR2 SVGAGI. Deletions cut 7 bases from V and 4 bases from J, with 20 bases between. In nucleotides, the CDR3 is TGTGCCAGCACCCAAGCGAGAAGGGGGGGTTACGAGCAGTACTTC. This encodes CASTQARRGGYEQYF.

This clonotype has ten or more counts. The CDR3 DNA reads TGTGCCAGCAGTACCGAGGATAGCGGGGTAGTCCAAGAGACCCAGTACTTC. As protein: CASSTEDSGVVQETQYF. The genes are TRBV28 and TRBJ2-5; 8 bases line up with TRBD2. This CDR3 contains 17 residues. The germline CDR1 and CDR2 sequences are MDHEN and SYDVKM. V lost 5 bases and J lost 1; bases outside the gene matches: 12.

This clonotype was counted ten times or more. This chain links TRBV11-2 with TRBJ2-7, with unresolved D. Germline V lookup: CDR1 SGHAT, CDR2 FQNNGV. The germline V and J ends were trimmed by 3 bases and 0 bases, with 12 bases remaining between them. This CDR3 has 15 amino acids. Here the CDR3 reads CASSFNPGFSYEQYF. The CDR3 nucleotides are TGTGCCAGCAGCTTCAACCCCGGGTTCTCCTACGAGCAGTACTTC.

The chain combines TRBV12-3 or TRBV12-4 with TRBJ1-2, with 12 bases identical to TRBD1. CDR3 size: 17 residues. With 6 bases clipped from V and 4 bases from J, the junction kept 12 bases outside the gene matches. CDR3 region: CASSQTGDRGRFYGYTF. The CDR3 DNA follows: TGTGCCAGCAGCCAAACAGGGGACAGGGGGCGTTTCTATGGCTACACCTTC.

This clonotype has ten or more counts. This chain connects TRBV12-3 or TRBV12-4 to TRBJ1-1, with D possibly matching TRBD1 (6 bases). CDR3 length: 14 residues. V shed 4 bases and J shed 5 bases, with 14 bases lying between them. CDR3 amino acids: CASSSPGARTEAFF. The DNA of the CDR3 is TGTGCCAGCAGTTCCCCGGGGGCGCGAACTGAAGCTTTCTTT.

J is TRBJ1-1 and V is TRBV6-5; D may be TRBD1 (6 bases). The germline gives CDR1 MNHEY, CDR2 SVGAGI. The V gene lost 4 bases and the J gene lost 1 base, with 13 bases spanning the gap. The CDR3 is 15 residues long. In nucleotides, the CDR3 is TGTGCCAGCAGTTCGAGAGGACAGACGAACACTGAAGCTTTCTTT. It encodes CASSSRGQTNTEAFF.